Listed below are T cell receptor beta chains from one sample, sequenced in a study of T-cell reconstitution after alpha-beta-depleted transplantation in children. TCRdb passed the PCR reads through MiXCR, listing each CDR3 protein once. Of approximately 980,000 distinct CDR3 sequences listed, roughly 29% are singletons. Sequenced material: PBMCs, mostly from graft donor cells, taken 360 days after TCRalphabeta/CD19-depleted stem cell transplant. The receptor set was obtained from a boy in the first two years of life who had a stem cell transplant for SCID, so the T cells may come from the graft donor. CDR3s include the opening cysteine and the closing phenylalanine or tryptophan. The order of the fields is clone size, V gene, J gene, D gene, CDR3 DNA, CDR3 protein. A D gene is named only where the DNA matches it firmly. Size is omitted from some rows. Given values are once, few, many or a class for expanded clones.

-	TRBV6-1	TRBJ1-6	-	TGTGCCAGCAGCCCAACATTGTGGGTGAGGTCACCCCTCCACTTT	CASSPTLWVRSPLHF
few	TRBV4-1	TRBJ2-5	-	TGCGCCAGCAGCCATTATGAGACCCAGTACTTC	CASSHYETQYF
-	TRBV3-1	TRBJ2-5	TRBD2	TGTGCCAGCAGCCCGTGGGCGGGGGGCCTTCAAGAGACCCAGTACTTC	CASSPWAGGLQETQYF
-	TRBV7-8	TRBJ2-3	TRBD2	TGTGCCAGCAGCGCATACATTCCGCTGGGGGGGATATGGGATACGCAGTATTTT	CASSAYIPLGGIWDTQYF
-	TRBV5-5	TRBJ2-7	-	TGTGCCAGCAGCCCCAAGGCGGTTCCAGAGGGCTACGAGCAGTACTTC	CASSPKAVPEGYEQYF
few	TRBV29-1	TRBJ2-1	-	TGCAGCGTTGTGGGACACAACAATGAGCAGTTCTTC	CSVVGHNNEQFF
many	TRBV5-1	TRBJ1-5	-	TGCGCCAGCAGTCCGACTCCGACACAGCCCCAGCATTTT	CASSPTPTQPQHF
few	TRBV7-2	TRBJ1-5	-	TGTGCCAGCAGCTTCGACAGTCTTGATCAGCCCCAGCATTTT	CASSFDSLDQPQHF
few	TRBV7-9	TRBJ2-1	-	TGTGCCAGCAGCTCGCACGACTTACGCTCCTACAATGAGCAGTTCTTC	CASSSHDLRSYNEQFF
-	TRBV10-3	TRBJ2-3	TRBD2	TGTGCCATCAGTGACCTATTAGGACTAGCGGGGACCACAGATACGCAGTATTTT	CAISDLLGLAGTTDTQYF
-	TRBV15	TRBJ2-3	TRBD1	TGTGCCACCAGCAGAGCGCGACAGGGGCCGGGGGATACGCAGTATTTT	CATSRARQGPGDTQYF
-	TRBV4-2	TRBJ2-2	TRBD2	TGTGCCAGCAGCCAAAAACCTTTAGCGGGGGGGCGTGACGGGGAGCTGTTTTTT	CASSQKPLAGGRDGELFF
-	TRBV7-2	TRBJ2-7	TRBD2	TGTGCCAGCAGCGTTCGATATCTAGCGGGGGACTCCTACGAGCAGTACTTC	CASSVRYLAGDSYEQYF
few	TRBV7-9	TRBJ1-3	TRBD1	TGTGCCAGCAGCTCCTGGGACAGCTACAAATCTGGAAACACCATATATTTT	CASSSWDSYKSGNTIYF
-	TRBV12-3/TRBV12-4	TRBJ2-3	TRBD1	TGTGCCAGCAGTTTCCCTTATCCGGGACAGGGGGCCACAGATACGCAGTATTTT	CASSFPYPGQGATDTQYF
many	TRBV4-1	TRBJ2-1	-	TGCGCCAGCAGCCCCCGGGCCGATGGGGATGAGCAGTTCTTC	CASSPRADGDEQFF
-	TRBV9	TRBJ2-5	-	TGTGCCAGCAGCGTAGGAGCCTTCTGGTCCGGAGAGACCCAGTACTTC	CASSVGAFWSGETQYF
few	TRBV2	TRBJ2-3	-	TGTGCCAGCAGACAGTGGAGGGATACGCAGTATTTT	CASRQWRDTQYF
-	TRBV4-1	TRBJ2-2	-	TGCGCCAGCAGCCAAGAGAACACCGGGGAGCTGTTTTTT	CASSQENTGELFF
few	TRBV18	TRBJ2-5	TRBD2	TGTGCCAGCTCACCTAGCGGGGGGGCGCAAGAGACCCAGTACTTC	CASSPSGGAQETQYF
few	TRBV7-9	TRBJ2-3	-	TGTGCCAGCAGCTTAACGCGGGGCCCGGTAGATACGCAGTATTTT	CASSLTRGPVDTQYF
few	TRBV4-1	TRBJ2-1	-	TGCGCCAGCAGCCAATTACCAGGGGGGTCTCGGTTCTTC	CASSQLPGGSRFF
-	TRBV12-3/TRBV12-4	TRBJ1-5	-	TGTGCCAGCAGCCCGATGCTTAGCAATCAGCCCCAGCATTTT	CASSPMLSNQPQHF
few	TRBV7-2	TRBJ2-2	TRBD1	TGTGCCAGCAGCCTGGACAGGGTACATCCCGGGGAGCTGTTTTTT	CASSLDRVHPGELFF
few	TRBV20-1	TRBJ2-1	TRBD2	TGCAGTGCTAGATATGGCGGGGGGCCCTACAATGAGCAGTTCTTC	CSARYGGGPYNEQFF
few	TRBV11-2	TRBJ2-1	TRBD2	TGTGCCAGCAGCTTCCGCCTAGCGGACAATGAGCAGTTCTTC	CASSFRLADNEQFF
-	TRBV10-2	TRBJ2-3	TRBD2	TGCGCCAGCAGTGAGTCAAGCGGGGGGGCAGGAGATACGCAGTATTTT	CASSESSGGAGDTQYF
once	TRBV30	TRBJ2-1	TRBD2	TGTGCCTGGAGCCCTGATTTTCTAGCGGGGGTCGACAATGAGCAGTTCTTC	CAWSPDFLAGVDNEQFF
few	TRBV9	TRBJ1-2	TRBD1	TGTGCCAGCAGCGATCGGGACAGGGGTAACTATGGCTACACCTTC	CASSDRDRGNYGYTF
-	TRBV7-2	TRBJ2-1	-	TGTGCCAGCAGCTTAGGCCCTAACGGACTCTACAATGAGCAGTTCTTC	CASSLGPNGLYNEQFF
-	TRBV15	TRBJ2-5	-	TGTGCCACCAGCTCCCAATGGAAGTCTCAAGAGACCCAGTACTTC	CATSSQWKSQETQYF
-	TRBV20-1	TRBJ2-3	TRBD1	TGCAGTGCTAGAAGGACAGGGACCGCAGATACGCAGTATTTT	CSARRTGTADTQYF
few	TRBV5-1	TRBJ2-7	TRBD2	TGCGCCAGCAGCTTGGATTCGGGGGGAATTCCCTACGAGCAGTACTTC	CASSLDSGGIPYEQYF
-	TRBV20-1	TRBJ2-2	-	TGCAGTGCTAGACCTACAGGAAACACCGGGGAGCTGTTTTTT	CSARPTGNTGELFF
-	TRBV11-2	TRBJ2-1	-	TGTGCCAGCAGCCGCCGCTTAGAAATTCGGAATGAGCAGTTCTTC	CASSRRLEIRNEQFF
-	TRBV10-2	TRBJ2-7	TRBD1	TGCGCCAGCGGAAAACAGGGGGAAGTCAAAGAGCAGTACTTC	CASGKQGEVKEQYF
few	TRBV7-9	TRBJ2-1	TRBD2	TGTGCCAGCACCCCCCCGGGGGGGGCGTCCTACAATGAGCAGTTCTTC	CASTPPGGASYNEQFF
few	TRBV15	TRBJ2-7	-	TGTGCCACCAGCAAGCAGGGTGGCTACGAGCAGTACTTC	CATSKQGGYEQYF
few	TRBV12-3/TRBV12-4	TRBJ2-1	-	TGTGCCAGCAGACTGGACTACAATGAGCAGTTCTTC	CASRLDYNEQFF
-	TRBV13	TRBJ1-3	TRBD1	TGTGCCAGCAGCTTAGGCGCCCTGGGACAGGGGTGGAACACCATATATTTT	CASSLGALGQGWNTIYF
many	TRBV7-2	TRBJ2-7	-	TGTGCCAGCAGCTTCGACACCGGGGTGAGCTCCTACGAGCAGTACTTC	CASSFDTGVSSYEQYF
-	TRBV12-3/TRBV12-4	TRBJ2-7	-	TGTGCCAGCAGTTTTTATGGGACGGTGACCTACGAGCAGTACTTC	CASSFYGTVTYEQYF
-	TRBV7-9	TRBJ2-2	-	TGTGCCAGCAGCTTGAAGGGAGGGGAGCTGTTTTTT	CASSLKGGELFF
-	TRBV20-1	TRBJ2-7	TRBD2	TGCAGTGCGTCGGGACTAGCGGGGGTGCCGGGATCCTACGAGCAGTACTTC	CSASGLAGVPGSYEQYF
few	TRBV11-2	TRBJ2-7	-	TGTGCCAGCAGCCTCGAGGAGGGCGCTAACTACGAGCAGTACTTC	CASSLEEGANYEQYF
-	TRBV27	TRBJ2-3	-	TGTGCCAGCAGTCCGGACTCCTCAATGCCAGATACGCAGTATTTT	CASSPDSSMPDTQYF
few	TRBV18	TRBJ2-7	TRBD1	TGTGCCAGCTCACCTCGGGACAGGTCGACCTACGAGCAGTACTTC	CASSPRDRSTYEQYF
-	TRBV7-2	TRBJ2-7	TRBD2	TGTGCCAGCAGCTTCGATAGCGGGGGGGCCGACGAGCAGTACTTC	CASSFDSGGADEQYF
many	TRBV2	TRBJ1-1	-	TGTGCCAGCAAGCTGGATCGTAGCACTGAAGCTTTCTTT	CASKLDRSTEAFF
-	TRBV18	TRBJ2-3	TRBD2	TGTGCCAGCTCACCCGGGACTAGCCCTCCCACAGATACGCAGTATTTT	CASSPGTSPPTDTQYF
-	TRBV6-1	TRBJ2-3	TRBD1	TGTGCCAGCAGTCGACAGGGGGGGAGCACAGATACGCAGTATTTT	CASSRQGGSTDTQYF
many	TRBV5-1	TRBJ2-2	-	TGCGCCAGCAGCTTGGGACTAGTACACACCGGGGAGCTGTTTTTT	CASSLGLVHTGELFF
few	TRBV20-1	TRBJ2-1	-	TGCAGTGGGAGGGGCGGGACATACAATGAGCAGTTCTTC	CSGRGGTYNEQFF
-	TRBV12-3/TRBV12-4	TRBJ2-1	-	TGTGCCAGCAGTTTAAAATTCTATGAGCAGTTCTTC	CASSLKFYEQFF
-	TRBV5-1	TRBJ2-1	-	TGCGCCAGCAGCGATGCCTCGACCGTTTACAATGAGCAGTTCTTC	CASSDASTVYNEQFF
-	TRBV7-6	TRBJ1-5	TRBD1	TGTGCCAGCAGCCGTCGACAGGGCGATCAGCCCCAGCATTTT	CASSRRQGDQPQHF
-	TRBV12-3/TRBV12-4	TRBJ2-6	TRBD2	TGTGCCAGCACCCGATGGGGACTAGCGGGGGTTGGGGCCAACGTCCTGACTTTC	CASTRWGLAGVGANVLTF